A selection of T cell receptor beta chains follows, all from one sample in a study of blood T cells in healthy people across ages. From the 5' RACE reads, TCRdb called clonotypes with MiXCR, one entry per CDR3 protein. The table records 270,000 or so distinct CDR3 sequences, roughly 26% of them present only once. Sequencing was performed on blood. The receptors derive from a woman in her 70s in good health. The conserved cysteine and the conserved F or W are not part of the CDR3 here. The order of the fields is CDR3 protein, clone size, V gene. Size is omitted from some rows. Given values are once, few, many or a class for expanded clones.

CDR3 protein: ASSSRGVYYEQY
clone size: .
V gene: TRBV28

CDR3 protein: ASSRTDSYYGYT
clone size: .
V gene: TRBV7-2

CDR3 protein: ASSVTGGYGYT
clone size: few
V gene: TRBV25-1

CDR3 protein: ASSTTGGTGELF
clone size: .
V gene: TRBV12-3/TRBV12-4

CDR3 protein: SGTGTGNNGQF
clone size: .
V gene: TRBV29-1

CDR3 protein: ASARQAGNTIY
clone size: few
V gene: TRBV6-1

CDR3 protein: ASSHGAGTGELF
clone size: few
V gene: TRBV3-1

CDR3 protein: ASSLAGGVSPLH
clone size: .
V gene: TRBV12-3/TRBV12-4

CDR3 protein: ATSDLQLSAASSYNEQF
clone size: few
V gene: TRBV24-1

CDR3 protein: ASSVSFQETQY
clone size: few
V gene: TRBV7-2

CDR3 protein: AISVGTGGTEAF
clone size: .
V gene: TRBV10-3

CDR3 protein: ASSLDLSIINEQF
clone size: .
V gene: TRBV7-9

CDR3 protein: ASSLGGPSSGNTIY
clone size: many
V gene: TRBV12-3/TRBV12-4

CDR3 protein: ASRPPQGPRINQPQH
clone size: few
V gene: TRBV28

CDR3 protein: ASSVGRSGQGSEQY
clone size: many
V gene: TRBV5-1

CDR3 protein: ASRPGESKNIQY
clone size: .
V gene: TRBV27

CDR3 protein: ASSLRTVNNEQF
clone size: .
V gene: TRBV5-6

CDR3 protein: SATQGNYGYT
clone size: few
V gene: TRBV20-1

CDR3 protein: ASSEASGPYNEQF
clone size: few
V gene: TRBV2

CDR3 protein: ASSFRSGETQY
clone size: .
V gene: TRBV6-2/TRBV6-3

CDR3 protein: ASSISGGASTEAF
clone size: .
V gene: TRBV19

CDR3 protein: ASGNRDTKETQY
clone size: few
V gene: TRBV28